Each of the 9 T cell receptor beta chains below was sequenced from the same sample in a study of patients and donors after allogeneic stem cell transplantation. MiXCR, applied by TCRdb to the RT-PCR reads, yields one record per CDR3 protein. The sample includes about 110,000 distinct CDR3 sequences, 35% of them seen just once. The sample taken for sequencing was blood, either unsorted or a sorted T cell fraction (not recorded which). All receptors come from a human donor who was either an allogeneic HSCT recipient or a stem cell or donor lymphocyte infusion donor (not recorded which). It is not recorded whose cells these are; they may come from a transplant donor.

This clonotype was seen a few times. J is TRBJ1-5 and V is TRBV27; TRBD1 matches at 8 bases. V trimming: 5 bases; J trimming: 6 bases; junction bases outside the gene matches: 6. CDR3 length equals 14 residues. The germline V gene has CDR1 MNHEY and CDR2 SMNVEV (reference sequence). The CDR3 coding sequence is TGTGCCAGCAGTGGACAGGGTCGGGGTCAGCCCCAGCATTTT. It codes for CASSGQGRGQPQHF.

The chain is built from TRBV12-3 or TRBV12-4 and TRBJ1-5, with D maybe TRBD1 (5 bases). Between the trimmed V and J ends, which lost 6 bases and 7 bases, there was a span of 16 bases. The CDR3 covers 14 residues. The CDR3 reads CASSDWPREQPQHF. The CDR3 DNA reads TGTGCCAGCAGCGATTGGCCCAGGGAACAGCCCCAGCATTTT.

This clonotype was found a few times. V gene TRBV10-3 combines with J gene TRBJ1-1, with a tentative D call TRBD1 (5 bases). The CDR3 contains 13 residues. Germline values: CDR1 ENHRY, CDR2 SYGVKD. V was pared by 10 bases and J by 1 base, with 13 bases between. The CDR3 nucleotides are TGTGCCACGGAGACAGCCGCGAACACTGAAGCTTTCTTT. Translating gives CATETAANTEAFF.

V is TRBV20-1 and J is TRBJ2-7; 7 positions match TRBD1. CDR1 and CDR2 (germline): DFQATT, SNEGSKA (reference sequence). V was clipped by 6 bases and J by 3 bases; unmatched bases: 11. The CDR3 loop spans 14 amino acids. The CDR3 DNA sequence: TGCAGTGCCCGATCCCCGGGACAGAGCTACGAGCAGTACTTC. It specifies CSARSPGQSYEQYF.

The chain joins TRBV29-1 to TRBJ2-3; D is ambiguous. The germline V and J ends were trimmed by 4 bases and 2 bases, with 13 bases remaining between them. The CDR3 extends over 14 amino acids. Per the germline V gene, CDR1 is SQVTM and CDR2 is ANQGSEA. The CDR3 region is CSVVKWSLTDTQYF. In DNA form, the CDR3 reads TGCAGCGTTGTAAAGTGGAGTCTCACAGATACGCAGTATTTT.

This clonotype was seen a few times. The rearrangement uses TRBV20-1 and TRBJ1-1; the match to TRBD1 covers 9 bases. The CDR3 extends over 16 amino acids. The germline V gene has CDR1 DFQATT and CDR2 SNEGSKA (reference sequence). Unmatched junction bases numbered 13, after V lost 2 bases and J lost 6 bases. CDR3 region: CSARFMRGTGRPEAFF. The CDR3 nucleotides are TGCAGTGCTAGATTCATGAGGGGGACAGGGAGGCCTGAAGCTTTCTTT.

This chain uses TRBV4-1 with TRBJ2-7; the D gene is possibly TRBD1 (6 bases). Trimming removed 2 bases at V and 1 base at J, with 9 bases between. CDR1 is MGHRA and CDR2 is YSYEKL in the germline V gene. The CDR3 contains 14 residues. The CDR3 DNA reads as TGCGCCAGCAGCCAATTTCAGGGGTCCTACGAGCAGTACTTC. This sequence encodes CASSQFQGSYEQYF.

This sequence joins TRBV20-1 and TRBJ2-1, with D maybe TRBD2 (7 bases). CDR1 is DFQATT and CDR2 is SNEGSKA in the germline V gene (reference sequence). V shed 8 bases and J shed 3 bases, with 14 bases lying between them. This CDR3 contains 13 residues. In DNA, the CDR3 is TGCAGTTGCTGCGGGGGCTACTACAATGAGCAGTTCTTC. Amino acids: CSCCGGYYNEQFF.

The chain uses TRBV15 and TRBJ1-1; the D gene is possibly TRBD1 (6 bases). The V end was cut by 0 bases, the J end by 3 bases, with 14 bases between. The CDR3 extends over 16 amino acids. Germline-derived CDR1 and CDR2 are LNHNV and YYDKDF (reference sequence). The CDR3 nucleotides are TGTGCCACCAGCAGAGAAATCAGGGGATGGTACACTGAAGCTTTCTTT. It yields the protein CATSREIRGWYTEAFF.